Here is one T cell receptor beta chain with its context. The antigen remains undetermined. The entry originates in a study of T cells expressing NK-cell markers. Study context: Beta-chain profiling covered CD3+CD56+NKG2C+, CD3+CD56+NKG2C- and CD3+CD56-NKG2C+ sorted subsets.

The CDR3 consists of 15 residues. Per the germline V gene, CDR1 is MNHEY and CDR2 is SMNVEV (reference sequence). Beta-chain TCR cDNA was generated via 5'RACE template switching with UMIs. TCRdb re-called the 5' RACE reads; one entry per CDR3 protein, DNA not given. This table lists about 150,000 distinct CDR3 sequences. Study-level findings and limits: The study left the HCMV specificity of expanded NKG2C+ T cell clones unresolved. Dominant NKG2C+ clonotypes made up roughly 1.0-8% of CD8+ T cells in roughly six donors.

The origin of this receptor is a man between 18 and 69 years old in good health. Sequencing used blood T cells: a sorted CD56 or NKG2C T cell subset, CD4+ or CD8+ T cells, or bulk PBMC T cells (not recorded which). The J gene is TRBJ2-3, the V gene TRBV27; TCRdb's D call of TRBD1 is untestable without DNA. The CDR3 reads CASSYGGSGTDTQYF.